This TCR beta chain was obtained from a study of blood T cell repertoires in COVID-19. The overall study: Whether acute or convalescent, the COVID-19 samples came from the United States, Italy and Spain. PBMCs, B-cell-depleted T cells, or T cells provided the cDNA or gDNA that made up the material.

Original processing methods: Estimation of nucleated cell counts was performed using reference gene primer amplification. Clones were sequenced by immunoSEQ multiplex PCR, and TCRdb holds only the in-frame ones, with some missing. V and J calls and clone size are those listed in that table; D and trimming were worked out from the DNA. The data hold about 150,000 clones, with roughly 87% observed a single time. Sequencing was done on a sample of peripheral blood. The sequence was collected from an older woman with active or convalescent COVID-19.

Here the CDR3 reads CASSSVPGQGRGQETQYF. As DNA, the CDR3 is TGCGCCAGCAGCTCGGTCCCGGGACAGGGTCGAGGCCAAGAGACCCAGTACTTC. V is TRBV5-1 and J is TRBJ2-5, with 9 bases fitting TRBD1. The CDR3 has 18 amino acids. Germline lookup yields CDR1 SGHRS and CDR2 YFSETQ. V lost 3 bases to trimming and J lost 1 base; unmatched junction nucleotides: 13.